This T cell receptor beta chain was profiled in a study of blood T cell repertoires in COVID-19. Study as a whole: PBMCs, B-cell-depleted T cells, or T cells provided the cDNA or gDNA that made up the material.

The data were produced by immunoSEQ multiplex PCR, yet TCRdb's version contains in-frame clones alone and is incomplete. Altogether 97,000 or so clones are present, 82% being singletons, with the ten largest covering under 13%. Germline loops: CDR1 SEHNR, CDR2 FQNEAQ (reference sequence). Trimming took 8 bases from V and 2 from J, leaving 6 bases between them. CDR3 length: 11 amino acids. The chain recombines TRBV7-9 with TRBJ1-1; D unresolved. The sample consisted of peripheral blood. The source of this sequence is a man between 65 and 79 years old with active or convalescent COVID-19. CDR3 in DNA: TGTGCCAGCGGAGATAACACTGAAGCTTTCTTT. Its protein product is CASGDNTEAFF. Complete variable domain (other parts from reference TRBV7-9 and TRBJ1-1): DTGVSQNPRHKITKRGQNVTFRCDPISEHNRLYWYRQTLGQGPEFLTYFQNEAQLEKSRLLSDRFSAERPKGSFSTLEIQRTEQGDSAMYLCASGDNTEAFFGQGTRLTVV.